This T cell receptor (beta chain) was captured by sequencing in a study of read filtering for tumor transcriptome and immune sequencing. The length of the CDR3 is 11 residues. Germline CDR1 reads GTSNPN; CDR2 reads SVGIG (reference sequence). V gave up 0 bases and J gave up 5 bases, with 5 bases separating them. This clonotype occurred many times. Molecular barcoded adaptors covering alpha/delta and beta/gamma chains were used on 400 to 450 ng RNA. TCRdb independently ran MiXCR on the reads; one entry per CDR3 protein. Of around 130,000 distinct CDR3 sequences in the sample, under 15% were seen once. The TCR was taken from a donor aged 40 or over with multiple myeloma. The material sequenced was a population of CD138-negative cells sorted from bone marrow. The chain carries TRBV30 and TRBJ2-7; tentatively, D is TRBD1 (5 bases). The CDR3 spells CAWSVGDEQYF. Written as DNA, the CDR3 is TGTGCCTGGAGTGTAGGGGACGAGCAGTACTTC.